Listed below are T cell receptor beta chains from one sample, sequenced in a study of PD-1 blockade in classical Hodgkin lymphoma. The data were produced by immunoSEQ multiplex PCR, yet TCRdb's version contains in-frame clones alone and is incomplete. The sample lists under 35,000 clones, around 74% occurring once. The sample here was peripheral blood mononuclear cells (PBMCs), taken before the fourth cycle of nivolumab. Every receptor here comes from a human donor with classical Hodgkin lymphoma. CDR3s include the opening cysteine and the closing phenylalanine or tryptophan. D genes are given only for firm matches. Size is omitted from some rows. Given values are once, few, many or a class for expanded clones.

j_call: TRBJ2-5
d_call: NA
clone_size: NA
v_call: TRBV20-1
cdr3_nt: TGCAGTGCTGGGGCCGGGGGGACCCAGTACTTC
cdr3_aa: CSAGAGGTQYF

j_call: TRBJ1-2
d_call: TRBD1
clone_size: NA
v_call: TRBV27
cdr3_nt: TGTGCCAGCGGAGGAGGGACAGGGGATGGCTACACCTTC
cdr3_aa: CASGGGTGDGYTF

j_call: TRBJ1-1
d_call: TRBD1
clone_size: once
v_call: TRBV5-5
cdr3_nt: TGTGCCAGCAGTGAACAGGGGGCGCCGAACACTGAAGCTTTCTTT
cdr3_aa: CASSEQGAPNTEAFF

j_call: TRBJ2-5
d_call: NA
clone_size: NA
v_call: TRBV7-9
cdr3_nt: TGTGCCAGCAGCTCCCCGGACACCCCCGGGCAAGAGACCCAGTACTTC
cdr3_aa: CASSSPDTPGQETQYF

j_call: TRBJ2-1
d_call: NA
clone_size: NA
v_call: TRBV6-6
cdr3_nt: TGTGCCAGCAAGGAACGGGACGAACAGTTCTTC
cdr3_aa: CASKERDEQFF

j_call: TRBJ2-7
d_call: NA
clone_size: NA
v_call: TRBV28
cdr3_nt: TGTGCCAGCAGATCCCCCAGAGTCCACGAGCAGTACTTC
cdr3_aa: CASRSPRVHEQYF

j_call: TRBJ1-1
d_call: NA
clone_size: NA
v_call: TRBV6-1
cdr3_nt: TGTGCCACCCGAACGAGCCGGGGAACTGAAGCTTTCTTT
cdr3_aa: CATRTSRGTEAFF

j_call: TRBJ2-3
d_call: TRBD1
clone_size: NA
v_call: TRBV4-1
cdr3_nt: TGCGCCAGCAGCCAAGGGACAGGGGGCGCGAGTGATACGCAGTATTTT
cdr3_aa: CASSQGTGGASDTQYF

j_call: TRBJ2-2
d_call: NA
clone_size: once
v_call: TRBV2
cdr3_nt: TGTGCCAGCATTGCAGGGTACGGGAACACCGGGGAGCTGTTTTTT
cdr3_aa: CASIAGYGNTGELFF

j_call: TRBJ2-1
d_call: TRBD2
clone_size: NA
v_call: TRBV7-7
cdr3_nt: TGTGCTAGCAGCCCGGGACTAGCGGGAGGGCCACCCCATGAGCAGTTCTTC
cdr3_aa: CASSPGLAGGPPHEQFF

j_call: TRBJ1-5
d_call: NA
clone_size: NA
v_call: TRBV6-1
cdr3_nt: TGTGCCAGCATACGAGGCAGGCGGGACAATCAGCCCCAGCATTTT
cdr3_aa: CASIRGRRDNQPQHF

j_call: TRBJ1-2
d_call: NA
clone_size: NA
v_call: TRBV7-8
cdr3_nt: TGTGCCAGCAGCTTAGAGATGTGGGGCTATGGCTACACCTTC
cdr3_aa: CASSLEMWGYGYTF

j_call: TRBJ2-1
d_call: TRBD2
clone_size: NA
v_call: TRBV15
cdr3_nt: TGTGCCACCAGCAGCGACGGGACTAGCGGGAGTGATGAGCAGTTCTTC
cdr3_aa: CATSSDGTSGSDEQFF

j_call: TRBJ2-3
d_call: TRBD2
clone_size: few
v_call: TRBV5-1
cdr3_nt: TGCGCCAGCAGCTTGGTCGTTAGGACTAGCGGAGGAGATACGCAGTATTTT
cdr3_aa: CASSLVVRTSGGDTQYF

j_call: TRBJ1-1
d_call: TRBD1
clone_size: few
v_call: TRBV9
cdr3_nt: TGTGCCAGCAGCCCCTCAACAGGGGGCGGTTGGACTGAAGCTTTCTTT
cdr3_aa: CASSPSTGGGWTEAFF

j_call: TRBJ2-7
d_call: TRBD1
clone_size: NA
v_call: TRBV11-2
cdr3_nt: TGTGCCAGCAGCTTTCGACAGGGGGCCTACGAGCAGTACTTC
cdr3_aa: CASSFRQGAYEQYF

j_call: TRBJ2-1
d_call: TRBD2
clone_size: NA
v_call: TRBV9
cdr3_nt: TGTGCCAGCAGCGTACGGATTAGCGGGGGTGAGCAGTTCTTC
cdr3_aa: CASSVRISGGEQFF

j_call: TRBJ1-3
d_call: NA
clone_size: NA
v_call: TRBV27
cdr3_nt: TGTGCCAGCAGTCCCCAACGAAGGGGCGCTGGAAACACCATATATTTT
cdr3_aa: CASSPQRRGAGNTIYF

j_call: TRBJ2-7
d_call: TRBD2
clone_size: few
v_call: TRBV7-9
cdr3_nt: TGTGCCAGCAGCTTAAACGGGGGGGCTAAGTACTTC
cdr3_aa: CASSLNGGAKYF

j_call: TRBJ1-4
d_call: NA
clone_size: NA
v_call: TRBV10-3
cdr3_nt: TGTGCCATCAGACCCCGGGACGCAACTAATGAAAAACTGTTTTTT
cdr3_aa: CAIRPRDATNEKLFF

j_call: TRBJ2-1
d_call: NA
clone_size: few
v_call: TRBV7-3
cdr3_nt: TGTGCCAGCAGCCCGCGTGGGGAAGGGGGGTCTAAAAAGCAGTTCTTC
cdr3_aa: CASSPRGEGGSKKQFF

j_call: TRBJ2-2
d_call: NA
clone_size: NA
v_call: TRBV10-3
cdr3_nt: TGTGCCATCACCGACCCCACCGGGGAGCTGTTTTTT
cdr3_aa: CAITDPTGELFF

j_call: TRBJ2-3
d_call: NA
clone_size: NA
v_call: TRBV4-2
cdr3_nt: TGTGCCAGCAGCCACTACATCACAGATACGCAGTATTTT
cdr3_aa: CASSHYITDTQYF

j_call: TRBJ2-3
d_call: NA
clone_size: NA
v_call: TRBV6-5
cdr3_nt: TGTGCCAGCAGTTCTTGGCGGAATCCAGATACGCAGTATTTT
cdr3_aa: CASSSWRNPDTQYF

j_call: TRBJ1-3
d_call: NA
clone_size: NA
v_call: TRBV27
cdr3_nt: TGTGCCAGCAGTTTTTCAGGGTCCGAAAACACCATATATTTT
cdr3_aa: CASSFSGSENTIYF

j_call: TRBJ2-1
d_call: TRBD2
clone_size: NA
v_call: TRBV28
cdr3_nt: TGTGCCAGCAGTCCCACAACACTAGCGGGAGCTTCCTACAATGAGCAGTTCTTC
cdr3_aa: CASSPTTLAGASYNEQFF

j_call: TRBJ1-6
d_call: NA
clone_size: few
v_call: TRBV27
cdr3_nt: TGTGCCAGCAGTGGGGGTGGGGGCGGCCCTTCACCCCTCCACTTT
cdr3_aa: CASSGGGGGPSPLHF

j_call: TRBJ2-7
d_call: NA
clone_size: NA
v_call: TRBV4-3
cdr3_nt: TGCGCCAGCAGCCAAGCACTAACCTACGAGCAGTACTTC
cdr3_aa: CASSQALTYEQYF

j_call: TRBJ1-4
d_call: TRBD1
clone_size: NA
v_call: TRBV28
cdr3_nt: TGTGCCAGCACCATACAGGGGGCAGGGGAAAAACTGTTTTTT
cdr3_aa: CASTIQGAGEKLFF

j_call: TRBJ1-2
d_call: TRBD1
clone_size: NA
v_call: TRBV19
cdr3_nt: TGTGCCAGTAGTCCGCTGACAGGGGACTATGGCTACACCTTC
cdr3_aa: CASSPLTGDYGYTF

j_call: TRBJ1-1
d_call: TRBD1
clone_size: NA
v_call: TRBV7-9
cdr3_nt: TGTGCCAGCAGTCCACTCCTCACAGGGGCTTCGAACACTGAAGCTTTCTTT
cdr3_aa: CASSPLLTGASNTEAFF

j_call: TRBJ2-7
d_call: NA
clone_size: NA
v_call: TRBV29-1
cdr3_nt: TGCAGCGTTGGTCGGGAGCTGAGCGAGCAGTACTTC
cdr3_aa: CSVGRELSEQYF

j_call: TRBJ2-1
d_call: TRBD2
clone_size: NA
v_call: TRBV7-9
cdr3_nt: TGTGCCAGCAGCCGGGGGAGCGGGAGGTTGAATGAGCAGTTCTTC
cdr3_aa: CASSRGSGRLNEQFF

j_call: TRBJ2-1
d_call: NA
clone_size: NA
v_call: TRBV4-3
cdr3_nt: TGCGCCAGCAGCCAAGATCTTTTATCAGGGGATGAGCAGTTCTTC
cdr3_aa: CASSQDLLSGDEQFF

j_call: TRBJ2-7
d_call: NA
clone_size: NA
v_call: TRBV6-6
cdr3_nt: TGTGCCAGCAGGACAGTCAGTACCTCCTACGAGCAGTACTTC
cdr3_aa: CASRTVSTSYEQYF

j_call: TRBJ2-5
d_call: NA
clone_size: NA
v_call: TRBV7-7
cdr3_nt: TGTGCCAGCAGCGTTCAAGGGGGGCGGCAAGAGACCCAGTACTTC
cdr3_aa: CASSVQGGRQETQYF

j_call: TRBJ2-3
d_call: TRBD2
clone_size: NA
v_call: TRBV5-8
cdr3_nt: TGTGCCAGCAGTCCCGGGGTAGCGGGAGATGTAGATACGCAGTATTTT
cdr3_aa: CASSPGVAGDVDTQYF

j_call: TRBJ1-2
d_call: TRBD1
clone_size: NA
v_call: TRBV29-1
cdr3_nt: TGCAGCGTGCGGACAGGGTTTGGCTACACCTTC
cdr3_aa: CSVRTGFGYTF

j_call: TRBJ2-2
d_call: TRBD1
clone_size: NA
v_call: TRBV11-2
cdr3_nt: TGTGCCAGCTCCCCAAGACAGGGGGGAGCCGGGGAGCTGTTTTTT
cdr3_aa: CASSPRQGGAGELFF

j_call: TRBJ1-5
d_call: NA
clone_size: NA
v_call: TRBV27
cdr3_nt: TGTGCCAGCAGTCCAATACGCAATCAGCCCCAGCATTTT
cdr3_aa: CASSPIRNQPQHF